The 15 T cell receptor beta chains in this list originate from one sample, sequenced in a study of CD8 T cells in ankylosing spondylitis. TCRdb fed the 5' RACE reads into MiXCR, producing one record per CDR3 protein. The sample carries tens of thousands of distinct CDR3 sequences, about 15% recorded once. The specimen was blood. The origin of the receptors is a male donor with ankylosing spondylitis or in good health (not recorded which).

The rearrangement uses TRBV5-1 and TRBJ1-6; TRBD1 matches 10 bases. The germline V gene encodes CDR1 SGHRS and CDR2 YFSETQ. This CDR3 is 17 amino acids long. The junction had 6 bases not matched to a gene; V was cut back by 4 bases and J by 2 bases. CDR3 amino acids: CASSPGQGRTYNSPLHF. The CDR3 DNA follows: TGCGCCAGCAGCCCGGGACAGGGGAGAACCTATAATTCACCCCTCCACTTT. Variable domain in full (rest from reference TRBV5-1 and TRBJ1-6): KAGVTQTPRYLIKTRGQQVTLSCSPISGHRSVSWYQQTPGQGLQFLFEYFSETQRNKGNFPGRFSGRQFSNSRSEMNVSTLELGDSALYLCASSPGQGRTYNSPLHFGNGTRLTVT.

This clonotype was observed a few times. J is TRBJ2-1 and V is TRBV20-1; TRBD2 aligns across 8 bases. Germline CDR1 and CDR2: DFQATT and SNEGSKA (reference sequence). CDR3 length: 16 residues. Trimming cost V 0 bases and J 4 bases; bases outside gene matches: 8. The CDR3 sequence: CSARDSLAGAYNEQFF. The DNA for the CDR3 is TGCAGTGCTAGAGATAGTCTAGCGGGCGCTTACAATGAGCAGTTCTTC.

This clonotype has just a few counts. This sequence joins TRBV7-2 and TRBJ1-4; TRBD1 might be the D (6 bases). V lost 5 bases to trimming and J lost 5 bases, with 15 bases between them. Germline CDR1 SGHTA, CDR2 FQGNSA. CDR3 length: 15 residues. The CDR3: CASSPRDIRNEKLFF. The CDR3, as DNA: TGTGCCAGCAGCCCCAGGGACATCCGAAATGAAAAACTGTTTTTT.

The sample holds a few counts of this clonotype. The genes are TRBV7-2 and TRBJ2-1; 7 bases align to TRBD1. The length of the CDR3 is 14 residues. In germline, CDR1 is SGHTA, CDR2 FQGNSA. V dropped 6 bases and J dropped 6; count of bases not matched to a gene: 8. The CDR3 region is CASRPGQPSNEQFF. The CDR3 DNA is TGTGCCAGCAGACCGGGACAGCCCTCCAATGAGCAGTTCTTC.

This chain joins TRBV7-9 and TRBJ1-1; D perhaps matches TRBD1 (6 bases). Germline lookup yields CDR1 SEHNR and CDR2 FQNEAQ (reference sequence). The V and J ends lost 3 bases and 2 bases respectively, with 10 bases between them. The CDR3 has 14 amino acids. CDR3 DNA sequence: TGTGCCAGCAGCTTGACAGGCCTTAACACTGAAGCTTTCTTT. Its translation is CASSLTGLNTEAFF. The full variable domain, in which reference TRBV7-9 and TRBJ1-1 provide the parts outside the CDR3, is DTGVSQNPRHKITKRGQNVTFRCDPISEHNRLYWYRQTLGQGPEFLTYFQNEAQLEKSRLLSDRFSAERPKGSFSTLEIQRTEQGDSAMYLCASSLTGLNTEAFFGQGTRLTVV.

This clonotype was picked up a small number of times. This chain connects TRBV29-1 to TRBJ2-1; D is unclear. Germline CDR1 and CDR2: SQVTM and ANQGSEA. Trimming left V 6 bases short and J 11 bases short, with 14 bases between. This CDR3 has 11 residues. DNA for the CDR3: TGCAGCGTCCCTGAGCCCCTCAAGCAGTTCTTC. Its protein product is CSVPEPLKQFF.

The rearrangement links TRBV12-3 or TRBV12-4 to TRBJ2-1; 8 nucleotides align to TRBD1. V lost 5 bases, J lost 6 bases, and 12 bases stayed unmatched. The CDR3 totals 16 residues. The CDR3 region has the DNA TGTGCCAGCAGTCCCCGGACAGGGAATGGGGTCAATGAGCAGTTCTTC. As protein: CASSPRTGNGVNEQFF.

This chain uses TRBV28 with TRBJ2-2; D call uncertain. Looked up from germline, CDR1 is MDHEN and CDR2 is SYDVKM. Trimming took 5 bases from V and 1 from J, leaving 11 bases between them. The CDR3 runs to 15 residues. CDR3 nucleotides: TGTGCCAGCAGTCTAAGGAATAGGAACACCGGGGAGCTGTTTTTT. This sequence encodes CASSLRNRNTGELFF.

This clonotype was observed at least ten times. This chain links TRBV7-2 with TRBJ1-4; D is perhaps TRBD1 (6 bases). Trimming took off 5 bases at V and 7 bases at J, with 11 bases between the two ends. From germline, CDR1 is SGHTA and CDR2 FQGNSA. The CDR3 has 13 residues. CDR3 sequence: CASSLQTGEKLFF. The CDR3 DNA reads TGTGCCAGCAGCCTGCAGACAGGTGAAAAACTGTTTTTT.

This clonotype was counted between two and nine times. This rearrangement joins TRBV28 to TRBJ2-2; D uncertain. V was pared by 2 bases and J by 6 bases, with 7 bases between. The V gene's germline CDR1 is MDHEN and CDR2 SYDVKM. The CDR3 loop spans 13 amino acids. For the CDR3, the DNA is TGTGCCAGCAGTTTAGGGATTCCCGGGGAGCTGTTTTTT. Residues: CASSLGIPGELFF. Variable domain in full (rest from reference TRBV28 and TRBJ2-2): DVKVTQSSRYLVKRTGEKVFLECVQDMDHENMFWYRQDPGLGLRLIYFSYDVKMKEKGDIPEGYSVSREKKERFSLILESASTNQTSMYLCASSLGIPGELFFGEGSRLTVL.

This clonotype was seen repeatedly, ten times or more. This chain joins TRBV7-9 and TRBJ1-3; D call uncertain. Trimming pared 1 base from V and 0 bases from J, leaving 4 bases between. CDR1 and CDR2 from the germline V gene are SEHNR and FQNEAQ (reference sequence). The CDR3 loop spans 14 amino acids. In nucleotides, the CDR3 is TGTGCCAGCAGCTTAGTCATCTCTGGAAACACCATATATTTT. Translated, it gives CASSLVISGNTIYF.

The V and J genes are TRBV6-2 or TRBV6-3 and TRBJ2-7; D gene unclear. The CDR3 totals 15 residues. The germline CDR1 and CDR2 sequences are MNHEY and SVGEGT. Trimming took off 9 bases at V and 1 base at J, with 19 bases between the two ends. The DNA of the CDR3 is TGTGCCAGACCGAACTCGCCGCGTTGGTCCTACGAGCAGTACGTC. Its translation: CARPNSPRWSYEQYV.

In its sample, this clonotype is large. V is TRBV28 and J is TRBJ1-3, with 7 nucleotides matching TRBD1. This CDR3 is built from 16 residues. Trimming removed 7 bases from V and 0 bases from J; junction bases left unmatched: 9. CDR1 is MDHEN, CDR2 SYDVKM, per germline. CDR3 residues: CASTARQGVSGNTIYF. The CDR3 bases are TGTGCCAGCACGGCAAGACAGGGAGTCTCTGGAAACACCATATATTTT.

The V call is TRBV7-2, the J call TRBJ2-7; 10 bases line up with TRBD1. Unmatched junction bases numbered 6, after V lost 5 bases and J lost 2 bases. The CDR3 extends over 15 amino acids. The germline CDR1 and CDR2 sequences are SGHTA and FQGNSA. In DNA, the CDR3 is TGTGCCAGCAGCCCGACAGGGGGCTTACCCTACGAGCAGTACTTC. Protein product: CASSPTGGLPYEQYF.

The V and J genes are TRBV3-1 and TRBJ2-3, with D perhaps assigned TRBD1 or TRBD2 (6 bases each). The ends were cut back, 0 bases at V and 2 bases at J, with 21 bases in the middle. The germline V gene has CDR1 LGHDT and CDR2 YNNKEL (reference sequence). This CDR3 has 19 amino acids. The CDR3 DNA sequence: TGTGCCAGCAGCCAAGAGGGTTATGGTACAGGGACTTCCACAGATACGCAGTATTTT. Its translation is CASSQEGYGTGTSTDTQYF.